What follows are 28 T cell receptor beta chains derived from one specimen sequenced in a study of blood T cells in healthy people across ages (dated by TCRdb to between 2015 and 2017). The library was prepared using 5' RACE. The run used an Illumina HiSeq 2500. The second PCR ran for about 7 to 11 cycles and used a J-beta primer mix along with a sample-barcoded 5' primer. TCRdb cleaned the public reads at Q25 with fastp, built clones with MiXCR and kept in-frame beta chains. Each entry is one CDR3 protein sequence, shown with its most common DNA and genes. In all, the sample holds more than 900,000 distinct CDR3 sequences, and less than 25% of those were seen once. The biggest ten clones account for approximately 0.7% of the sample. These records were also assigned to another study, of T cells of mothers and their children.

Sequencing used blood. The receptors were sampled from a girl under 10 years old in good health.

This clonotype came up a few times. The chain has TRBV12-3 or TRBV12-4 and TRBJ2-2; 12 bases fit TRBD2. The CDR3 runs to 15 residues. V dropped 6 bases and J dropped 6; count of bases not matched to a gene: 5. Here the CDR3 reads CASSLAGGPSGELFF. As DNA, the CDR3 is TGTGCCAGCAGCCTAGCGGGAGGGCCTTCCGGGGAGCTGTTTTTT.

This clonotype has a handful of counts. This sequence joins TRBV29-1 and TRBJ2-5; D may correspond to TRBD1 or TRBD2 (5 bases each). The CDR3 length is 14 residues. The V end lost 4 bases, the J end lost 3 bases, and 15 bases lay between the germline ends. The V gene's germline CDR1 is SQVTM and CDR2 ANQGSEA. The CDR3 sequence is CSVVPRDQEETQYF. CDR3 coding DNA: TGCAGCGTTGTACCCAGGGACCAAGAAGAGACCCAGTACTTC.

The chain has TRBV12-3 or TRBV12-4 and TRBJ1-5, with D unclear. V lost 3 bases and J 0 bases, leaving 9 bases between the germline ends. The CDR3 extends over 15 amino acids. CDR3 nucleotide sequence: TGTGCCAGCAGTTTGTCGCAGTATAGCAATCAGCCCCAGCATTTT. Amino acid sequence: CASSLSQYSNQPQHF.

The CDR3 region is CASRGQGRGETQYF. For the CDR3, the DNA is TGTGCCAGTAGGGGACAGGGGAGAGGAGAGACCCAGTACTTC. This rearrangement joins TRBV19 to TRBJ2-5, with TRBD1 matching over 10 bases. This CDR3 comprises 14 residues. Germline loops: CDR1 LNHDA, CDR2 SQIVND (reference sequence). J was trimmed by 4 bases and V by 6 bases; bases with no gene match: 5.

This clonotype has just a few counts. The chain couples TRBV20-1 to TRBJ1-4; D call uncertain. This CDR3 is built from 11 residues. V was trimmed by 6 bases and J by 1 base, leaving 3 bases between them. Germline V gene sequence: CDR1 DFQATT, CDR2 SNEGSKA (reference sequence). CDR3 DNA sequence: TGCAGTGCCGGAACTAATGAAAAACTGTTTTTT. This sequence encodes CSAGTNEKLFF.

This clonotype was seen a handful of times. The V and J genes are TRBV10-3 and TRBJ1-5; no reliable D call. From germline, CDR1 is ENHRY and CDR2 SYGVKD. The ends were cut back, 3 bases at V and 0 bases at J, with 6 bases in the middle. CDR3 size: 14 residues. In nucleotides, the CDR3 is TGTGCCATCAGTGAAGGGAATAGCAATCAGCCCCAGCATTTT. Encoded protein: CAISEGNSNQPQHF.

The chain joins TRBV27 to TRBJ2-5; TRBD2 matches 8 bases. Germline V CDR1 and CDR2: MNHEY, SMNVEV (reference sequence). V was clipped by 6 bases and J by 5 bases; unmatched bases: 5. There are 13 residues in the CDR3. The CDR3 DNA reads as TGTGCCAGCAGACAGACTAGCGATGAGACCCAGTACTTC. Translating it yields CASRQTSDETQYF.

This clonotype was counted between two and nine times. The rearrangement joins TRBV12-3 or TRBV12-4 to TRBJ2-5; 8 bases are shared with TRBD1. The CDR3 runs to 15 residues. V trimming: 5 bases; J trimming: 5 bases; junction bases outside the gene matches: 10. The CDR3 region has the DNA TGTGCCAGCAGTGGGGAACAGGGGGTTCACGAGACCCAGTACTTC. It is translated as CASSGEQGVHETQYF.

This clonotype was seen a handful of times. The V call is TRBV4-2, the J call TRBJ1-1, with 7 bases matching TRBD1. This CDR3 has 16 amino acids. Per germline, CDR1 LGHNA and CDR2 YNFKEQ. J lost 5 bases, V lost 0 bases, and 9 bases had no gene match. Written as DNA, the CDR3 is TGTGCCAGCAGCCAAGAAGGCGGACAGGCAGTGACTGAAGCTTTCTTT. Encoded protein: CASSQEGGQAVTEAFF.

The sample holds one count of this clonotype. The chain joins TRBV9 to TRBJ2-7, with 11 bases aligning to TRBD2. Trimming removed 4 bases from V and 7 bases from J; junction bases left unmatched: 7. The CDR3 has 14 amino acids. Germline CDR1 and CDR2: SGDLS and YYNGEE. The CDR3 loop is CASSLAGLAAEQYF. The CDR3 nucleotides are TGTGCCAGCAGCCTTGCGGGACTAGCGGCGGAGCAGTACTTC.

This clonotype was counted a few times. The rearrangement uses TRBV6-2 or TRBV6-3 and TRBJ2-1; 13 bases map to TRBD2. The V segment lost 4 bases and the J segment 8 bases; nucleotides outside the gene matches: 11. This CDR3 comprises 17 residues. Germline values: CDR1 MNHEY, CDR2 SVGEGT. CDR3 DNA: TGTGCCAGCAGTTTTCCGGGACTAGCGGGACTCGGGGATGAGCAGTTCTTC. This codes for CASSFPGLAGLGDEQFF.

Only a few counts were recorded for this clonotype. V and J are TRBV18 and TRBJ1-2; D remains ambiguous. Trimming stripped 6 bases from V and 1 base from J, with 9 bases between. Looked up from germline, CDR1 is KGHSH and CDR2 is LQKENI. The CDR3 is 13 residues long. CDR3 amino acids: CASSQRDNYGYTF. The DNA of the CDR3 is TGTGCCAGCTCCCAACGGGATAACTATGGCTACACCTTC.

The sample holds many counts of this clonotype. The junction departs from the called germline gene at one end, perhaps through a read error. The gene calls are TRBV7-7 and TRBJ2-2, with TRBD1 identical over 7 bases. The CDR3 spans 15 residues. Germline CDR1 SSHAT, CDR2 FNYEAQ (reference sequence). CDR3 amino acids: CASSLAGGPTGELFF. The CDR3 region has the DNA TGTGCTAGCAGCTTAGCAGGGGGACCCACCGGGGAGCTGTTTTTT.

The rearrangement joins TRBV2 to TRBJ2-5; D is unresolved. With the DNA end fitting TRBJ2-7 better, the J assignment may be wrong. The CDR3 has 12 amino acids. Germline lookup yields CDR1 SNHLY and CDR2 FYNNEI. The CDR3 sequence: CASSELSNEQYF. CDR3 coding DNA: TGTGCCAGCAGTGAGCTCAGCAACGAGCAGTACTTC.

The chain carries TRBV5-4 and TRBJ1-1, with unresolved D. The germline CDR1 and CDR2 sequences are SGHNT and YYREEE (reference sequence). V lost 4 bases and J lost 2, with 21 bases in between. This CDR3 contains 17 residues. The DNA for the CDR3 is TGTGCCAGCAGCAAAGACCCCGGCGTGGGAATAAACACTGAAGCTTTCTTT. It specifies CASSKDPGVGINTEAFF.

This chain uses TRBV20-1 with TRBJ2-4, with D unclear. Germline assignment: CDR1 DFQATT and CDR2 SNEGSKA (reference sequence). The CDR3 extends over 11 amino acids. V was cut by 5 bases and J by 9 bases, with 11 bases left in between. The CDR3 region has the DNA TGCAGTGCTCCTAGAGTCGGCATTCAGTACTTC. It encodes CSAPRVGIQYF.

CDR3 bases: TGTGCCAGCAGTTTTAACCGGGGCCTTCTCTCCTACGAGCAGTACTTC. Translating gives CASSFNRGLLSYEQYF. The V gene is TRBV13, the J gene TRBJ2-7; D might be TRBD1 or TRBD2, each matching 5 bases. V lost 6 bases and J lost 0, with 18 bases in between. Germline loops: CDR1 PRHDT, CDR2 FYEKMQ (reference sequence). CDR3 length: 16 residues.

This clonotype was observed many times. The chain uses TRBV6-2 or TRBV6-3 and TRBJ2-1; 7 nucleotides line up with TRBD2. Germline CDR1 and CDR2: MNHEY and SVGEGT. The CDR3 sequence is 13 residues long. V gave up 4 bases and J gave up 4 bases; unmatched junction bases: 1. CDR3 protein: CASSWGGYNEQFF. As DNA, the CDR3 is TGTGCCAGCAGTTGGGGGGGATACAATGAGCAGTTCTTC.

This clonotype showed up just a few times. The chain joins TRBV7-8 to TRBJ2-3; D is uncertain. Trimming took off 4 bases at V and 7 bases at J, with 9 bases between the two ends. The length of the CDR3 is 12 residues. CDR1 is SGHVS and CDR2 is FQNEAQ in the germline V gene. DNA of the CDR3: TGTGCCAGCAGCTCCAGAGAAAATACGCAGTATTTT. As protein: CASSSRENTQYF.

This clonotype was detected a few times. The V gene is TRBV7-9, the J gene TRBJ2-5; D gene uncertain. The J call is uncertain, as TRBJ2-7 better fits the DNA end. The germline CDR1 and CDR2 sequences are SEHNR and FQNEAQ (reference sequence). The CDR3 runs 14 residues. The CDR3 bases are TGTGCCAGCAGCTTAGTTCGGTCCGCCTACGAGCAGTACTTC. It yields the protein CASSLVRSAYEQYF.

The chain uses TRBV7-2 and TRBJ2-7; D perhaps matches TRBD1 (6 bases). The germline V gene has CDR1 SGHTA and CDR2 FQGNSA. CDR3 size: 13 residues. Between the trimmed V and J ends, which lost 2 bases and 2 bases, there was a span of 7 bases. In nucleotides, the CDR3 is TGTGCCAGCAGCTTAAGGGACACCTACGAGCAGTACTTC. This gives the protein CASSLRDTYEQYF.

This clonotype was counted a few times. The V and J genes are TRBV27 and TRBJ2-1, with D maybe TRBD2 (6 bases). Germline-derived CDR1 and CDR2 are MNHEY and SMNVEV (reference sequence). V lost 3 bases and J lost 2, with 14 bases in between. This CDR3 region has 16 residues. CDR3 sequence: CASSFVAGMTYNEQFF. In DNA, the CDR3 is TGTGCCAGCAGTTTTGTGGCGGGGATGACCTACAATGAGCAGTTCTTC.

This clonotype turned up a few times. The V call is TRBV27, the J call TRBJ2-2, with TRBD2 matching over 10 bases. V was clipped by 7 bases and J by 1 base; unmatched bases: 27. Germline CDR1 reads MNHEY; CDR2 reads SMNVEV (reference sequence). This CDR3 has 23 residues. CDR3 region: CASTMAGGPTRLAGAVNTGELFF. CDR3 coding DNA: TGTGCCAGCACCATGGCGGGAGGGCCCACTCGTCTAGCGGGGGCCGTGAACACCGGGGAGCTGTTTTTT.

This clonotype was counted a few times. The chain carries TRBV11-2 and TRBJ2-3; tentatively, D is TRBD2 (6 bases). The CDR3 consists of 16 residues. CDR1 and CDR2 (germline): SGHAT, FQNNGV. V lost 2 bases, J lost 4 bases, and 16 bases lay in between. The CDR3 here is CASSLLGGAQADTQYF. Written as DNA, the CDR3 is TGTGCCAGCAGCTTATTGGGGGGAGCCCAGGCAGATACGCAGTATTTT.

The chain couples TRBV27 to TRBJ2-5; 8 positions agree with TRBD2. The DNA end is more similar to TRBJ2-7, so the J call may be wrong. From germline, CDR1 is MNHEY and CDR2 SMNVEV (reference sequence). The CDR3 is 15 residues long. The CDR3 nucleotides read TGTGCCAGCACCCCGACTAGCGCCTTATCCTACGAGCAGTACTTC. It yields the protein CASTPTSALSYEQYF.

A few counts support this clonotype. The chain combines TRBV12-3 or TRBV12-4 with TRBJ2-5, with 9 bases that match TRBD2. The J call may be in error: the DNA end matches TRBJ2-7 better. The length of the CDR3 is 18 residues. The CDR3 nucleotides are TGTGCCAGCAGCTCAACCCGCGGTGGTAGCGGGAGCACCTACGAGCAGTACTTC. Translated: CASSSTRGGSGSTYEQYF.

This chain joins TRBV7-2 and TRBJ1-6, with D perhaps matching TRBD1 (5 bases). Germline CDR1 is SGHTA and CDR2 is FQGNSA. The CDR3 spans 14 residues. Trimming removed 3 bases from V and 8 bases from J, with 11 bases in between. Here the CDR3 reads CASSFQGIHSPLHF. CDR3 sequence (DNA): TGTGCCAGCAGCTTTCAGGGTATACATTCACCCCTCCACTTT.

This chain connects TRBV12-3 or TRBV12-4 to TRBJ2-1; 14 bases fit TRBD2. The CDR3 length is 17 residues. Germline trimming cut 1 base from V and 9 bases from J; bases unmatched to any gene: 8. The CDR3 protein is CASSLGGTSGSRSEQFF. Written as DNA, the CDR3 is TGTGCCAGCAGTTTAGGGGGGACTAGCGGGAGTCGGAGTGAGCAGTTCTTC.